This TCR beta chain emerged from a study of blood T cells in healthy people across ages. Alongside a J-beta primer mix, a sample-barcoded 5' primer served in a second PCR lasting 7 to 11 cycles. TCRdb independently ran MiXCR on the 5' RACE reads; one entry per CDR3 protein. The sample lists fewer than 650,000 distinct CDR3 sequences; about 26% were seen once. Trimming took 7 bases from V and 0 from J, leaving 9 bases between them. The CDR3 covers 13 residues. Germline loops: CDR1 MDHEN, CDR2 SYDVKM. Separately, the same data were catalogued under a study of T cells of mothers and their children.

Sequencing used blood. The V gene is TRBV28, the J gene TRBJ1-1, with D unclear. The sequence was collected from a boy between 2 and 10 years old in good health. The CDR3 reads CASTPTVNTEAFF. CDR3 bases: TGTGCCAGCACCCCGACGGTGAACACTGAAGCTTTCTTT.